The clone carrying this T cell receptor (beta chain) was recorded many times. Its cognate antigen is unknown. This CDR3 contains 17 residues. Germline V gives CDR1 MDHEN, CDR2 SYDVKM. Losses at the gene ends were 4 bases for V and 2 bases for J; bases not matched to a gene: 14. These data belong to a study of CD8 T cells in ankylosing spondylitis. Study-level findings and limits: Fewer than ten highly homologous variants made up a TCR beta motif that seemed to typify ankylosing spondylitis blood. Significant enrichment of disease-linked clones was reported in matched ankylosing spondylitis synovial fluid.

Preparation of TCR beta libraries was done by quantitative 5'-RACE with molecular barcodes. TCRdb used MiXCR to reprocess the 5' RACE reads, holding one entry per CDR3 protein. The data contain about 510,000 distinct CDR3 sequences, about 5.4% of them singletons. Sequencing was done on a sample of blood, either unsorted or a sorted T cell fraction (not recorded which). The genes are TRBV28 and TRBJ2-7; TRBD2 matches 7 bases. This TCR came from a male donor with ankylosing spondylitis. Here the CDR3 DNA reads TGTGCCAGCAGTTCCGAAGAGGCCAGGGAGGGGACCTACGAGCAGTACTTC. Its translation: CASSSEEAREGTYEQYF.